This TCR beta chain was captured by sequencing in a study of T cell repertoires in cytomegalovirus infection. Study-level background: CMV epitopes that were recently identified and HLA-C-restricted were used alongside well-studied HLA-B-restricted ones. Indicated by public TCR beta signatures were CMV infection and matching HLA type.

MiXCR, applied by TCRdb to the reads, yields one record per CDR3 protein. The table has hundreds of thousands of distinct CDR3 sequences, 33% seen once. A remark on this clonotype: What it binds is not known.

Study-level points and caveats: People with CMV and the relevant HLA were identified by cumulative public TCR beta family frequency.

J was trimmed by 9 bases and V by 5 bases; bases with no gene match: 7. The CDR3 has 13 amino acids. Germline CDR1 is MNHEY and CDR2 is SVGAGI. Sequencing was performed on cultured PBMCs, taken from culture after CMV antigen stimulation. The sequence came from a human donor in good health (CMV status not recorded). Some clones in this sample may be carry-over from other donors' samples. This rearrangement joins TRBV6-5 to TRBJ2-1; 7 bases line up with TRBD1. The CDR3 region has the DNA TGTGCCAGCAGTCGGACAGGTTGGGGTGAGCAGTTCTTC. As protein: CASSRTGWGEQFF.